The 10 T cell receptor beta chains listed next were all sequenced from one sample in a study of blood T cell repertoires in COVID-19. This table comes from immunoSEQ multiplex PCR, and its TCRdb copy is limited to in-frame clones, with some not included. The sample lists a few hundred thousand clones; 75% to 85% were seen once. The sequencing sample was made of peripheral blood. The source is an older woman with COVID-19, enrolled during active disease.

V gene TRBV27 combines with J gene TRBJ2-1; possible D gene TRBD1, 6 bases. V lost 9 bases to trimming and J lost 4 bases, with 19 bases between them. The CDR3 has 15 amino acids. Germline lookup yields CDR1 MNHEY and CDR2 SMNVEV (reference sequence). Written as DNA, the CDR3 is TGTGCCAGTCGACAGGTCCGGACACCTTACAATGAGCAGTTCTTC. Its translation is CASRQVRTPYNEQFF.

Note on this clone: Other DNA sequences within the sample encode an identical CDR3. The J gene is TRBJ1-2, the V gene TRBV28; D is perhaps TRBD1 (5 bases). CDR3 length equals 13 residues. Germline values: CDR1 MDHEN, CDR2 SYDVKM. V was pared by 2 bases and J by 3 bases, with 7 bases between. DNA for the CDR3: TGTGCCAGCAGTTTAGACAGAGACTATGGCTACACCTTC. This codes for CASSLDRDYGYTF.

The V call is TRBV4-1, the J call TRBJ2-7, with 8 nucleotides matching TRBD2. The ends lost 4 bases at V and 5 bases at J; junction bases unmatched: 7. The length of the CDR3 is 14 residues. CDR1 MGHRA and CDR2 YSYEKL come from the germline V gene. DNA for the CDR3: TGCGCCAGCAGCCTACGGGAGGGCCCCCACGAGCAGTACTTC. Translation: CASSLREGPHEQYF.

V gene TRBV5-1 combines with J gene TRBJ2-3; no reliable D call. This CDR3 has 14 residues. Germline values: CDR1 SGHRS, CDR2 YFSETQ. V lost 6 bases and J 4 bases, leaving 15 bases between the germline ends. CDR3 sequence: CASKEISESDTQYF. The CDR3 DNA reads as TGCGCCAGCAAGGAGATAAGTGAATCAGATACGCAGTATTTT.

This chain joins TRBV2 and TRBJ1-4; 10 positions agree with TRBD1. This CDR3 is built from 15 residues. J lost 10 bases, V lost 6 bases, and 11 bases had no gene match. Germline-derived CDR1 and CDR2 are SNHLY and FYNNEI. The CDR3 DNA sequence: TGTGCCAGCAGGACCTGGGGGACAGGGGCTGGAAAACTGTTTTTT. Translated: CASRTWGTGAGKLFF.

The chain links TRBV30 to TRBJ2-7; D perhaps matches TRBD1 (6 bases). The ends were cut back, 4 bases at V and 2 bases at J, with 18 bases in the middle. Germline V gene sequence: CDR1 GTSNPN, CDR2 SVGIG (reference sequence). CDR3 length equals 15 residues. CDR3 nucleotide sequence: TGTGCCTGGACCCATCCAGACAGGTTTGCCTACGAGCAGTACTTC. It codes for CAWTHPDRFAYEQYF.

A single count supports this clone. The genes are TRBV7-2 and TRBJ2-5; 8 bases agree with TRBD2. CDR1 is SGHTA and CDR2 is FQGNSA in the germline V gene. V was clipped by 5 bases and J by 5 bases; unmatched bases: 13. The CDR3 runs 16 residues. The CDR3: CASSVVGSGGRETQYF. The CDR3 bases are TGTGCCAGCAGCGTAGTCGGGAGCGGGGGTAGGGAGACCCAGTACTTC. The full variable domain, with the rest looked up from reference TRBV7-2 and TRBJ2-5, is GAGVSQSPSNKVTEKGKDVELRCDPISGHTALYWYRQSLGQGLEFLIYFQGNSAPDKSGLPSDRFSAERTGGSVSTLTIQRTQQEDSAVYLCASSVVGSGGRETQYFGPGTRLLVL.

CDR3 protein: CASRRPGDTEAFF. The CDR3 DNA reads as TGTGCCAGCAGGCGACCCGGGGACACTGAAGCTTTCTTT. The J gene is TRBJ1-1, the V gene TRBV6-5; D call uncertain. V shed 6 bases and J shed 3 bases, with 11 bases lying between them. This CDR3 has 13 residues. Germline CDR1 is MNHEY and CDR2 is SVGAGI.

The genes are TRBV7-2 and TRBJ1-6, with D perhaps TRBD1 (5 bases). The germline V gene has CDR1 SGHTA and CDR2 FQGNSA. CDR3 length equals 15 residues. The V gene lost 1 base and the J gene lost 5 bases, with 9 bases spanning the gap. The CDR3 loop reads CASSLGRQNNSPLHF. CDR3 DNA sequence: TGTGCCAGCAGCTTAGGGCGACAGAATAATTCACCCCTCCACTTT.

The chain carries TRBV7-9 and TRBJ2-3; 12 bases match TRBD2. CDR3 size: 19 residues. Losses at the gene ends were 6 bases for V and 3 bases for J; bases not matched to a gene: 16. Germline CDR1 SEHNR, CDR2 FQNEAQ (reference sequence). In DNA form, the CDR3 reads TGTGCCAGCAGTTTCAGGACTAGCGGGATCCATCAGGGGACAGATACGCAGTATTTT. It encodes CASSFRTSGIHQGTDTQYF.